This passage covers 8 T cell receptor beta chains from one sample sequenced in a study of chemoradiotherapy in HPV16-positive cancers. Libraries were prepared by immunoSEQ multiplex PCR; TCRdb keeps only in-frame clonotypes and omits some of them. Here the sample spans fewer than 600 clones, around 77% being singletons. The specimen comprised tumor tissue, sampled from a patient who underwent chemoradiotherapy. The source is a human donor with HPV-associated anogenital cancer.

The V and J genes are TRBV7-2 and TRBJ1-1, with 7 bases fitting TRBD1. Per the germline V gene, CDR1 is SGHTA and CDR2 is FQGNSA. The V and J ends lost 5 bases and 4 bases, in that order; junction bases with no gene match: 13. The CDR3 spans 16 residues. The DNA of the CDR3 is TGTGCCAGCAGCCTCAGAGGGGGCGCCAGGATCACTGAAGCTTTCTTT. Its translation: CASSLRGGARITEAFF.

In this sample, this clone turned up a few times. The chain links TRBV4-1 to TRBJ1-2; D is unresolved. This CDR3 is 16 amino acids long. Between the trimmed V and J ends, which lost 3 bases and 5 bases, there was a span of 19 bases. Germline V CDR1 and CDR2: MGHRA, YSYEKL. The CDR3: CASSQNGEDPSYGYTF. DNA for the CDR3: TGCGCCAGCAGCCAGAACGGGGAAGACCCAAGTTATGGCTACACCTTC.

This rearrangement joins TRBV6-6 to TRBJ2-7; perhaps D is TRBD1 or TRBD2 (5 bases each). Germline CDR1 is MNHNY and CDR2 is SVGAGI (reference sequence). The CDR3 totals 13 residues. Deletions cut 6 bases from V and 4 bases from J, with 13 bases between. For the CDR3, the DNA is TGTGCCAGCAGGGGGACGGCACTTTACGAGCAGTACTTC. It encodes CASRGTALYEQYF.

The V and J genes are TRBV4-1 and TRBJ1-4; perhaps TRBD1 as D (5 bases). The CDR3 covers 14 residues. Germline V lookup: CDR1 MGHRA, CDR2 YSYEKL. With 1 base removed from V and 6 bases from J, the gap between germline ends came to 9 bases. CDR3 bases: TGCGCCAGCAGCCAAGGGGGGGGACATGAAAAACTGTTTTTT. The encoded protein is CASSQGGGHEKLFF.

The rearrangement joins TRBV21-1 to TRBJ2-6; TRBD2 is the table's D call and was not checked against the DNA. TRBV21-1 is an annotated pseudogene. The CDR3 length is 19 residues. The CDR3 sequence: CASRTGFSLLWSGANVLTF. Here the CDR3 DNA reads TGTGCCAGCAGGACGGGATTCTCCCTTCTCTGGTCTGGGGCCAACGTCCTGACTTTC.

The chain is built from TRBV28 and TRBJ2-3; 11 nucleotides agree with TRBD2. Germline V gene lookup returns CDR1 MDHEN and CDR2 SYDVKM. V was pared by 1 base and J by 11 bases, with 8 bases of the junction left unmatched. The CDR3 sequence is 15 residues long. Here the CDR3 reads CASSLSRLAGGGQYF. CDR3 bases: TGTGCCAGCAGTTTATCTAGGCTAGCGGGAGGTGGGCAGTATTTT.

The rearrangement uses TRBV18 and TRBJ1-4; D possibly corresponds to TRBD1 (6 bases). Germline V gene data show CDR1 as KGHSH and CDR2 as LQKENI. The V end lost 4 bases, the J end lost 8 bases, and 14 bases lay between the germline ends. This CDR3 has 14 residues. The CDR3 is CASSLSRGEEKLFF. In DNA, the CDR3 is TGTGCCAGCTCACTCTCCAGGGGTGAAGAAAAACTGTTTTTT.

The V and J genes are TRBV4-3 and TRBJ2-3, with D perhaps matching TRBD2 (6 bases). V dropped 3 bases and J dropped 4 bases, with 17 bases sitting between them. This CDR3 is 16 amino acids long. From germline, CDR1 is LGHNA and CDR2 YSLEER. For the CDR3, the DNA is TGCGCCAGCAGCCAGGGGGTGGCGGGGTCGTCAGATACGCAGTATTTT. Translated: CASSQGVAGSSDTQYF.